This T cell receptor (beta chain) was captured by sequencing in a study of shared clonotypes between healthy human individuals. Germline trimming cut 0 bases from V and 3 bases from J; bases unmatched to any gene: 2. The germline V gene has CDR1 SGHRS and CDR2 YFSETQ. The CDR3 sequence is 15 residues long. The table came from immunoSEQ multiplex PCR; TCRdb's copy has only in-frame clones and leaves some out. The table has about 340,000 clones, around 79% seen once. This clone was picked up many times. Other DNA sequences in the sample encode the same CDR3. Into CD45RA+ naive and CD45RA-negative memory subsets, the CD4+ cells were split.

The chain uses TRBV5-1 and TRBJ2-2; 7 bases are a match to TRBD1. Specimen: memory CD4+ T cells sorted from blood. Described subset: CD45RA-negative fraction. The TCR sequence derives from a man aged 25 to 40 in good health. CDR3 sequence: CASSLGTGHTGELFF. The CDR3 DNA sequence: TGCGCCAGCAGCTTGGGGACAGGCCACACCGGGGAGCTGTTTTTT.